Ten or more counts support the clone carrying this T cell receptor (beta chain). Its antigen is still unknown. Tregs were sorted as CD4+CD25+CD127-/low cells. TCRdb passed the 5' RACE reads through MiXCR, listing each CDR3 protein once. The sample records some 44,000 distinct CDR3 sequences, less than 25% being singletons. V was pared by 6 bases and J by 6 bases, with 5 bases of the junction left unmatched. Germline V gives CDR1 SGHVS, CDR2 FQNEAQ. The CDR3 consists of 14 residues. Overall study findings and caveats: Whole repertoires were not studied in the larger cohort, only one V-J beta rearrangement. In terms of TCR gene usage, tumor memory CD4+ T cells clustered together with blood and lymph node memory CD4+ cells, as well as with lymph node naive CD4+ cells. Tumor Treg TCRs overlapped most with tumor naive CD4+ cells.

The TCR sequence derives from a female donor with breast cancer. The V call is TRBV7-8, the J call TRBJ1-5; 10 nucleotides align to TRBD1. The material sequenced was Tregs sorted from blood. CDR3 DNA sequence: TGTGCCAGCAGGACAGGGGGCCTCGGTCAGCCCCAGCATTTT. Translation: CASRTGGLGQPQHF. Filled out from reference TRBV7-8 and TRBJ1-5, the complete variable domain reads GAGVSQSPRYKVAKRGQDVALRCDPISGHVSLFWYQQALGQGPEFLTYFQNEAQLDKSGLPSDRFFAERPEGSVSTLKIQRTQQEDSAVYLCASRTGGLGQPQHFGDGTRLSIL.